Following are 29 T cell receptor beta chains from one sample sequenced in a study of identical twins. In TCRdb, the 5' RACE reads were re-called with MiXCR into one record per CDR3 protein. This table holds 600,000 to 800,000 distinct CDR3 sequences, 21% found once. These data also featured in a second study, about T cells expressing NK-cell markers.

The sample comprised PBMCs. These receptors were obtained from a woman younger than 30 in good health.

This chain uses TRBV5-6 with TRBJ2-7; D remains unclear. There are 13 residues in the CDR3. Germline V lookup: CDR1 SGHDT, CDR2 YYEEEE. V lost 4 bases and J lost 2, with 10 bases in between. CDR3 sequence: CASSPEAAYEQYF. The CDR3, as DNA: TGTGCCAGCAGCCCGGAAGCTGCCTACGAGCAGTACTTC.

The chain's CDR3 is CASSSLPTERNTIYF. The CDR3 DNA reads TGTGCCAGCAGTTCCCTTCCGACCGAAAGAAACACCATATATTTT. The V gene is TRBV12-3 or TRBV12-4, the J gene TRBJ1-3; no firm D call. This CDR3 has 15 residues. Trimming removed 4 bases from V and 5 bases from J, with 15 bases in between.

This clonotype was observed many times. In DNA, the CDR3 is TGCAGTGCTAGTGGGGCAGGGGGTTCTACGGTCTACGAGCAGTACTTC. Protein sequence: CSASGAGGSTVYEQYF. This chain uses TRBV20-1 with TRBJ2-7; 7 positions agree with TRBD1. In germline, CDR1 is DFQATT, CDR2 SNEGSKA (reference sequence). The CDR3 extends over 16 amino acids. V gave up 3 bases and J gave up 3 bases; unmatched junction bases: 14.

This clonotype was counted between two and nine times. The chain couples TRBV29-1 to TRBJ2-1; TRBD2 aligns across 14 bases. The CDR3 is 17 residues long. CDR1 is SQVTM, CDR2 ANQGSEA, per germline. Trimming removed 2 bases from V and 8 bases from J; junction bases left unmatched: 11. CDR3 in DNA: TGCAGCGTTGAATGGGCCCCGGGACTAGCGGGAGTCGATGAGCAGTTCTTC. Translated: CSVEWAPGLAGVDEQFF.

This clonotype was seen a few times. The chain employs TRBV9 and TRBJ2-3, with D possibly TRBD2 on 5 matching bases. The germline gives CDR1 SGDLS, CDR2 YYNGEE. CDR3 length equals 16 residues. Trimming cost V 4 bases and J 0 bases, with 15 bases left between them. The CDR3: CASSLRGGSSTDTQYF. The CDR3 region has the DNA TGTGCCAGCAGCCTAAGAGGCGGGTCTAGCACAGATACGCAGTATTTT.

This clonotype was counted a few times. The chain recombines TRBV7-2 with TRBJ2-7; no firm D call. The CDR3 is made up of 16 amino acids. V lost 1 base and J lost 0, with 13 bases in between. Germline assignment: CDR1 SGHTA and CDR2 FQGNSA. The CDR3 sequence is CASSLVLGSNSYEQYF. Written as DNA, the CDR3 is TGTGCCAGCAGCTTAGTCCTCGGGTCAAACTCCTACGAGCAGTACTTC.

This clonotype was counted only a few times. J is TRBJ2-5 and V is TRBV5-1, with TRBD2 as a possible D gene (5 bases). Trimming stripped 6 bases from V and 3 bases from J, with 15 bases between. Germline CDR1 and CDR2: SGHRS and YFSETQ. This CDR3 has 14 amino acids. CDR3 DNA: TGCGCCAGCACCTCTGGGAGTTCTGAAGAGACCCAGTACTTC. As protein: CASTSGSSEETQYF.

The chain uses TRBV12-3 or TRBV12-4 and TRBJ1-5, with TRBD1 matching 7 bases. The CDR3 spans 13 residues. J lost 7 bases, V lost 8 bases, and 8 bases had no gene match. This CDR3 is CASEDRLRQPQHF. The CDR3 nucleotides read TGTGCCAGCGAGGACAGGCTGAGGCAGCCCCAGCATTTT.

This rearrangement joins TRBV7-3 to TRBJ2-3; no firm D call. The V and J ends lost 0 bases and 4 bases respectively, with 8 bases between them. The CDR3 totals 14 residues. Germline V gene sequence: CDR1 SGHTA, CDR2 FQGTGA. The CDR3 DNA is TGTGCCAGCAGCTTAACATGGCAGTCAGATACGCAGTATTTT. Protein sequence: CASSLTWQSDTQYF.

This clonotype showed up just a few times. The chain combines TRBV5-8 with TRBJ1-2; 9 bases align to TRBD1. This CDR3 has 15 residues. CDR1 and CDR2 (germline): SGHTS, YDEGEE. V shed 3 bases and J 4 bases; nucleotides not matched to a gene: 7. CDR3 DNA: TGTGCCAGCAGCTCCCGGGACAGGGACGTCTATGGCTACACCTTC. Protein: CASSSRDRDVYGYTF.

V usage is TRBV20-1 and J usage is TRBJ2-3, with 7 bases fitting TRBD2. Losses at the gene ends were 5 bases for V and 4 bases for J; bases not matched to a gene: 9. Germline values: CDR1 DFQATT, CDR2 SNEGSKA (reference sequence). This CDR3 is built from 14 residues. The CDR3 here is CSADPRREPDTQYF. The CDR3 nucleotides read TGCAGTGCTGACCCTAGGCGGGAGCCAGATACGCAGTATTTT.

This clonotype was seen more than once but under ten times. The chain combines TRBV29-1 with TRBJ2-7, with TRBD1 matching over 12 bases. CDR3 length: 15 residues. J was trimmed by 2 bases and V by 2 bases; bases with no gene match: 4. Germline assignment: CDR1 SQVTM and CDR2 ANQGSEA. CDR3 sequence (DNA): TGCAGCGTTGAATTGGGGGACAGGGGGCCCTACGAGCAGTACTTC. Translating gives CSVELGDRGPYEQYF.

In its sample, this clonotype was seen a few times. The J gene is TRBJ1-2, the V gene TRBV5-5; D is ambiguous. V was pared by 3 bases and J by 7 bases, with 13 bases between. Per germline, CDR1 SGHKS and CDR2 YYEKEE (reference sequence). The CDR3 is made up of 13 amino acids. The CDR3 region is CASSSTTMAGYTF. In DNA form, the CDR3 reads TGTGCCAGCAGCTCAACTACTATGGCTGGCTACACCTTC.

This clonotype was observed at least ten times. The chain combines TRBV7-2 with TRBJ2-7, with 12 bases identical to TRBD2. This CDR3 spans 14 amino acids. The J segment lost 6 bases and the V segment lost 3 bases, leaving 3 bases of the junction unmatched. In germline, CDR1 is SGHTA, CDR2 FQGNSA. The CDR3 sequence is CASSLTSGSFEQYF. For the CDR3, the DNA is TGTGCCAGCAGCTTGACTAGCGGGAGTTTCGAGCAGTACTTC.

Ten or more counts support this clonotype. This chain connects TRBV12-3 or TRBV12-4 to TRBJ2-5; perhaps TRBD2 as D (5 bases). The length of the CDR3 is 14 residues. The V end lost 4 bases, the J end lost 2 bases, and 11 bases lay between the germline ends. The CDR3 spells CASSSGLYQETQYF. The CDR3 DNA follows: TGTGCCAGCAGTTCCGGACTCTATCAAGAGACCCAGTACTTC.

This clonotype was seen only a few times. CDR3 residues: CASSYSRDRGYGYTF. CDR3 nucleotide sequence: TGTGCCAGCAGTTACTCCAGGGACAGGGGCTATGGCTACACCTTC. J is TRBJ1-2 and V is TRBV6-5; TRBD1 agrees at 10 bases. V lost 0 bases, J lost 4 bases, and 2 bases stayed unmatched. This CDR3 has 15 amino acids. Germline CDR1 is MNHEY and CDR2 is SVGAGI.

This clonotype came up a few times. The gene calls are TRBV5-1 and TRBJ2-1; TRBD1 is a possible D gene (5 bases). Trimming pared 2 bases from V and 8 bases from J, leaving 17 bases between. CDR1 and CDR2 (germline): SGHRS, YFSETQ. The CDR3 is 15 amino acids. CDR3 in amino acids: CASSFWGSVGDEQFF. The CDR3 region has the DNA TGCGCCAGCAGCTTTTGGGGCTCGGTGGGCGATGAGCAGTTCTTC.

This clonotype has ten or more counts. This chain connects TRBV20-1 to TRBJ2-7; D unresolved. Trimming took off 6 bases at V and 0 bases at J, with 15 bases between the two ends. This CDR3 is 14 amino acids long. CDR1 is DFQATT and CDR2 is SNEGSKA in the germline V gene (reference sequence). CDR3: CSATDGSSSYEQYF. CDR3 nucleotides: TGCAGTGCAACGGACGGCTCAAGCTCCTACGAGCAGTACTTC.

V gene TRBV20-1 combines with J gene TRBJ2-1; 8 bases are shared with TRBD1. The CDR3 length is 16 residues. V shed 3 bases and J 4 bases; nucleotides not matched to a gene: 11. Germline V gene sequence: CDR1 DFQATT, CDR2 SNEGSKA (reference sequence). CDR3 nucleotides: TGCAGTGCTAGTGACTTGACAGGGGTGGATTACAATGAGCAGTTCTTC. Translating gives CSASDLTGVDYNEQFF.

In this sample, this clonotype turned up a few times. The chain is built from TRBV6-1 and TRBJ1-3; possible D gene TRBD1, 5 bases. The V and J ends lost 5 bases and 0 bases respectively, with 8 bases between them. CDR3 length equals 14 residues. In germline, CDR1 is MNHNS, CDR2 SASEGT. The CDR3 reads CASSQQVSGNTIYF. CDR3 nucleotides: TGTGCCAGCAGTCAACAGGTCTCTGGAAACACCATATATTTT.

This clonotype was observed a few times. The chain combines TRBV5-6 with TRBJ1-1; D is uncertain. The germline V gene has CDR1 SGHDT and CDR2 YYEEEE. The CDR3 spans 14 residues. V was cut by 2 bases and J by 3 bases, with 11 bases left in between. The CDR3 DNA is TGTGCCAGCAGCTTACTTCCGAGGGACACTGAAGCTTTCTTT. Its protein is CASSLLPRDTEAFF.

This clonotype showed up just a few times. The genes are TRBV29-1 and TRBJ1-1, with 7 bases that match TRBD1. This CDR3 has 13 residues. The germline CDR1 and CDR2 sequences are SQVTM and ANQGSEA. V shed 4 bases, J shed 1 base, and the junction held 3 bases outside the gene matches. The CDR3 sequence is CSVVRTGNTEAFF. CDR3 DNA: TGCAGCGTTGTCCGGACAGGGAACACTGAAGCTTTCTTT. Complete variable domain (other parts from reference TRBV29-1 and TRBJ1-1): SAVISQKPSRDICQRGTSLTIQCQVDSQVTMMFWYRQQPGQSLTLIATANQGSEATYESGFVIDKFPISRPNLTFSTLTVSNMSPEDSSIYLCSVVRTGNTEAFFGQGTRLTVV.

This clonotype was counted between two and nine times. V is TRBV29-1 and J is TRBJ1-1; a possible D gene is TRBD1 (5 bases). V was trimmed by 6 bases and J by 2 bases, leaving 19 bases between them. The CDR3 length is 15 residues. Per the germline V gene, CDR1 is SQVTM and CDR2 is ANQGSEA. CDR3 sequence (DNA): TGCAGCGTCGCCGCCCGGGACCTCCTAAACACTGAAGCTTTCTTT. Translated, it gives CSVAARDLLNTEAFF.

This clonotype was found a few times. V is TRBV5-1 and J is TRBJ2-5; weak D call: TRBD2 (5 bases). The CDR3 is made up of 14 amino acids. The germline gives CDR1 SGHRS, CDR2 YFSETQ. The V gene lost 0 bases and the J gene lost 5 bases, with 11 bases spanning the gap. The CDR3 bases are TGCGCCAGCAGCTTGGGATCTAGCTGGGAGACCCAGTACTTC. Its translation is CASSLGSSWETQYF.

This chain uses TRBV6-1 with TRBJ2-2; a weak D match, TRBD1 (5 bases). The CDR3 loop spans 13 amino acids. V shed 7 bases and J shed 3 bases, with 9 bases lying between them. Germline-derived CDR1 and CDR2 are MNHNS and SASEGT. The CDR3 sequence is CASIEGDTGELFF. The CDR3 coding sequence is TGTGCCAGCATCGAAGGGGACACCGGGGAGCTGTTTTTT.

This CDR3 reads CASSGLAGGPGEQYF. In DNA, the CDR3 is TGTGCCAGCTCAGGACTAGCGGGAGGGCCCGGCGAGCAGTACTTC. This rearrangement joins TRBV18 to TRBJ2-7; 15 bases are a match to TRBD2. The V gene's germline CDR1 is KGHSH and CDR2 LQKENI. The J segment lost 6 bases and the V segment lost 5 bases, leaving 5 bases of the junction unmatched. This CDR3 comprises 15 residues.

This clonotype was seen only a few times. The chain is built from TRBV20-1 and TRBJ1-6; D perhaps matches TRBD1 (5 bases). The germline V and J ends were trimmed by 0 bases and 6 bases, with 18 bases remaining between them. Per the germline V gene, CDR1 is DFQATT and CDR2 is SNEGSKA (reference sequence). The CDR3 is 17 amino acids. As DNA, the CDR3 is TGCAGTGCTAGAGATCGAGAAACAGGCCTCAGTAATTCACCCCTCCACTTT. Amino acids: CSARDRETGLSNSPLHF.

Only a few counts were recorded for this clonotype. The chain combines TRBV20-1 with TRBJ2-7; D possibly corresponds to TRBD2 (5 bases). The V gene's germline CDR1 is DFQATT and CDR2 SNEGSKA (reference sequence). The CDR3 is made up of 15 amino acids. Trimming left V 2 bases short and J 0 bases short, with 14 bases between. CDR3 nucleotides: TGCAGTGCTAGAAAGCTAGCTGAGAACTCCTACGAGCAGTACTTC. This encodes CSARKLAENSYEQYF.

This clonotype was observed a handful of times. This chain links TRBV6-5 with TRBJ2-7, with TRBD2 matching 7 bases. The CDR3 totals 17 residues. Per germline, CDR1 MNHEY and CDR2 SVGAGI. V lost 1 base and J lost 4; bases outside the gene matches: 13. Here the CDR3 reads CASSYYLFGGRMYEQYF. Here the CDR3 DNA reads TGTGCCAGCAGTTACTACCTATTTGGCGGGAGAATGTACGAGCAGTACTTC.